The source of this TCR beta chain is a study of blood T cell repertoires in COVID-19. This table comes from immunoSEQ multiplex PCR, and its TCRdb copy is limited to in-frame clones, with some not included. The repertoire holds over 150,000 clones, under 95% seen once, with roughly 5% in the top ten. Comment on this clone: The junction departs from germline at one end; a sequencing error may be responsible.

The V gene's germline CDR1 is MNHEY and CDR2 SVGAGI. This CDR3 has 14 residues. The chain recombines TRBV6-5 with TRBJ1-4; D is ambiguous. The clonotype comes from a man younger than 35 with COVID-19, enrolled during active disease. Specimen: peripheral blood. The CDR3 DNA reads TGTGCCAGCAGTTACTCCGGGGAGAGTGAAAAACTGCTTTTT. Protein product: CASSYSGESEKLLF.